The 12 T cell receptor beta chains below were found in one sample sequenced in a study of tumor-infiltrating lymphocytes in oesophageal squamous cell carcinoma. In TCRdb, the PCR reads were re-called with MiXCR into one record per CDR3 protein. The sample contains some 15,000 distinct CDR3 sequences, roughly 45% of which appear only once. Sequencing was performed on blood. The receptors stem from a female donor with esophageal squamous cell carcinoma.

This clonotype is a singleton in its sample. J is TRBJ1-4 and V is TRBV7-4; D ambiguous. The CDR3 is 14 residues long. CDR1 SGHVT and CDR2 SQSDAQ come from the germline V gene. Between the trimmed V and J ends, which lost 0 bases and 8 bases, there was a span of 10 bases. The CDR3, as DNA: TGTGCCAGCAGCTTAGCGGGGATCGGCGAAAAACTGTTTTTT. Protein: CASSLAGIGEKLFF.

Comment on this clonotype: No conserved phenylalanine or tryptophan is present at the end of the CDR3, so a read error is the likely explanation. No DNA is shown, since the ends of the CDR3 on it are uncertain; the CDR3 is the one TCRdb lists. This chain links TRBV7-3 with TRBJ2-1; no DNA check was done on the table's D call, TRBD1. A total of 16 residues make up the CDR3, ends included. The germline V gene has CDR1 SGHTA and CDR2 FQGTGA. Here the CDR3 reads CASSPMGGVHEQFFGS.

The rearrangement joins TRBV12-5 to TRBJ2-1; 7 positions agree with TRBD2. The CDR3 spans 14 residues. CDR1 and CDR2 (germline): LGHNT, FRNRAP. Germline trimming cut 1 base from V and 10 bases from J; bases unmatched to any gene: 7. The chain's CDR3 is CASGLGTSQSEQFF. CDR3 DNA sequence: TGTGCTAGTGGTTTGGGGACTAGTCAATCCGAGCAGTTCTTC.

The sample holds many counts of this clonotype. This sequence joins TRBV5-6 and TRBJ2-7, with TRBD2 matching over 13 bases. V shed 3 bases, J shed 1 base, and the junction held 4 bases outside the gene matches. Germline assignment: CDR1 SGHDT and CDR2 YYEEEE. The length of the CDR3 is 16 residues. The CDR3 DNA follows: TGTGCCAGCAGCTCGGTGGGACTAGCGGGGTCCTACGAGCAGTACTTC. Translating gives CASSSVGLAGSYEQYF.

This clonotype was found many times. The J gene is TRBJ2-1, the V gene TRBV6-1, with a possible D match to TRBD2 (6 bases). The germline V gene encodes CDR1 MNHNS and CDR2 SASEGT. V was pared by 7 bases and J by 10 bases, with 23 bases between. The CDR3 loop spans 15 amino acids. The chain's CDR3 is CASNTGGFGFYEQFF. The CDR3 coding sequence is TGTGCCAGCAACACCGGGGGTTTCGGATTTTACGAGCAGTTCTTC.

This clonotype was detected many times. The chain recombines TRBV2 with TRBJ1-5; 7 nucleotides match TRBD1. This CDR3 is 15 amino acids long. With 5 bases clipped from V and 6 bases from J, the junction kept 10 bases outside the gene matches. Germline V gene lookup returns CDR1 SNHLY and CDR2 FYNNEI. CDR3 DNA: TGTGCCAGCAGTCCACAGGGGCTCGGGGGTCAGCCCCAGCATTTT. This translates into CASSPQGLGGQPQHF.

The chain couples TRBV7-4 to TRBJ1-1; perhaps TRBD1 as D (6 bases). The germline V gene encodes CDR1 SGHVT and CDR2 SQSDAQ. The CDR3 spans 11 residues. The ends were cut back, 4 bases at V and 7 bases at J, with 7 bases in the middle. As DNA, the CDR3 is TGTGCCAGCAGCTGGGACAATGAAGCTTTCTTT. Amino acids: CASSWDNEAFF.

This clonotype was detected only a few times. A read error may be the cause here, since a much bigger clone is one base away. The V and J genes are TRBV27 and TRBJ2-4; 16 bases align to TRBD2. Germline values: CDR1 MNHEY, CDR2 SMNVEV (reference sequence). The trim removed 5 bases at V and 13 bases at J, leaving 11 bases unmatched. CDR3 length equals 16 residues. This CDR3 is CASSERGLAGGVGQYF. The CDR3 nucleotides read TGTGCCAGCAGTGAGAGGGGACTAGCGGGGGGGGTGGGGCAGTACTTC.

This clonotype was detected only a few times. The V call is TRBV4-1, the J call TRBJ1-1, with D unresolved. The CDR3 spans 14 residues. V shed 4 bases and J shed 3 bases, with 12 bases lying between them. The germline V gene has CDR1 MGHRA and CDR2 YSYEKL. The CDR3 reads CASSPQLGDTEAFF. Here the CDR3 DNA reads TGCGCCAGCAGCCCCCAGCTCGGGGACACTGAAGCTTTCTTT.

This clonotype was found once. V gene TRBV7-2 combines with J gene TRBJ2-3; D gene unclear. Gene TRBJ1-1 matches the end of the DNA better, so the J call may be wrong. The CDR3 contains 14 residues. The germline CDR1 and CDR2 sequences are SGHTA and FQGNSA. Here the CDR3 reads CASSDRGGYTEAFF. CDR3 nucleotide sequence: TGTGCCAGCAGCGACCGAGGTGGGTACACTGAAGCTTTCTTT.

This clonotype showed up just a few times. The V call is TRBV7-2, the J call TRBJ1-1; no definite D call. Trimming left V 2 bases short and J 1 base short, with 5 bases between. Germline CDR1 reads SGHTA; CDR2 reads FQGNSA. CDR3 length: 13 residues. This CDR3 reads CASSLFENTEAFF. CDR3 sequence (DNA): TGTGCCAGCAGCTTATTTGAGAACACTGAAGCTTTCTTT.

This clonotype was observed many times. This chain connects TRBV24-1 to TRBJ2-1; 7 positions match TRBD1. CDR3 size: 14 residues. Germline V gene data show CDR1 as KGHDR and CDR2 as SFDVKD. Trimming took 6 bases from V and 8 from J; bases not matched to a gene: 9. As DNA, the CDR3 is TGTGCCACCAGTAAGGGAGACAGGGCCCATGAGCAGTTCTTC. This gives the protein CATSKGDRAHEQFF.